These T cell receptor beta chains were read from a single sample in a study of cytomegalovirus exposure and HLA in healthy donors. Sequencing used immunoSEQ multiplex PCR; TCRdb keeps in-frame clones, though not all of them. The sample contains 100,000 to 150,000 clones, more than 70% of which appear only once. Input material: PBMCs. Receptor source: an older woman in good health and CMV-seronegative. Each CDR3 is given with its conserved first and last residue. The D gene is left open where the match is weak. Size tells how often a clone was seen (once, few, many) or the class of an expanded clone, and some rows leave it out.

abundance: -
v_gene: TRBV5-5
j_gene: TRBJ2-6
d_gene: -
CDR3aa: CASSLEGAGAGANVLTF
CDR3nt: TGTGCCAGCAGCTTGGAGGGAGCCGGGGCTGGGGCCAACGTCCTGACTTTC

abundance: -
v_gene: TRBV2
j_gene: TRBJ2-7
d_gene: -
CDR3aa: CASRPGTPEIREQYF
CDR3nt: TGTGCCAGCCGTCCCGGGACTCCAGAGATCCGCGAGCAGTACTTC

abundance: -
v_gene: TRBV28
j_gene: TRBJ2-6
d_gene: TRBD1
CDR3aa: CASSPARQGAGGANVLTF
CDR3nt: TGTGCCAGCAGTCCCGCCCGACAGGGGGCGGGGGGGGCCAACGTCCTGACTTTC

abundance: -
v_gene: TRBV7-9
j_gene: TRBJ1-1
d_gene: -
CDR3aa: CASSFELNTEAFF
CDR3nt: TGTGCCAGCAGCTTTGAGCTGAACACTGAAGCTTTCTTT

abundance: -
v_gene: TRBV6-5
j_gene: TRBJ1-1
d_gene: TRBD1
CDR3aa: CASRAGGFRTEAFF
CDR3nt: TGTGCCAGCAGGGCAGGGGGGTTCCGCACTGAAGCTTTCTTT

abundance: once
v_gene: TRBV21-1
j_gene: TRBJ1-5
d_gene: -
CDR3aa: CASSNWADLPGNQPQHF
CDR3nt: TGTGCCAGCAGCAATTGGGCGGACCTCCCGGGGAATCAGCCCCAGCATTTT

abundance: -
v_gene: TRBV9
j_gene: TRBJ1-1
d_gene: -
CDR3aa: CASSVAIAGEAFF
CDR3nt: TGTGCCAGCAGCGTAGCTATTGCCGGTGAAGCTTTCTTT

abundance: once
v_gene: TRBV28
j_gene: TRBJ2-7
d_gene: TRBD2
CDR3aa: CASSFAGLAGENEQYF
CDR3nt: TGTGCCAGCAGTTTCGCCGGACTAGCGGGAGAAAACGAGCAGTACTTC

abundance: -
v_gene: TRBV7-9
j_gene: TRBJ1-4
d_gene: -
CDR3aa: CASSLAAFTGEKLFF
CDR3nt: TGTGCCAGCAGCTTAGCGGCCTTTACCGGGGAAAAACTGTTTTTT

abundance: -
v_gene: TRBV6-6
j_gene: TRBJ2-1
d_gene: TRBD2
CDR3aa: CASSYSGRNNEQFF
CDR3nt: TGTGCCAGCAGTTATAGCGGGAGAAACAATGAGCAGTTCTTC

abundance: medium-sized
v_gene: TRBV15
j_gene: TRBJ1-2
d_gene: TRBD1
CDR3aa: CATSTRDRSYGYTF
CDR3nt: TGTGCCACCAGCACCCGGGACAGGAGCTATGGCTACACCTTC

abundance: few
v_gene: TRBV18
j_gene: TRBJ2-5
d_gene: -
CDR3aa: CASSPQETQYF
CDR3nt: TGTGCCAGCTCTCCGCAAGAGACCCAGTACTTC

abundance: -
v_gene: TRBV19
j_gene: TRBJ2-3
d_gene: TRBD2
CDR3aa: CASSILSSGGRTDTQYF
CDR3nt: TGTGCCAGTAGTATTCTTTCTAGCGGGGGCCGCACAGATACGCAGTATTTT

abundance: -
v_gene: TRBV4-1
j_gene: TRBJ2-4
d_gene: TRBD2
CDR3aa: CASSSGLAGVVSKNIQYF
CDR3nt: TGCGCCAGCAGCAGCGGACTAGCGGGAGTGGTTTCCAAAAACATTCAGTACTTC

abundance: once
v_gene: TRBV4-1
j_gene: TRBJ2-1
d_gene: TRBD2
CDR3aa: CASSQGPGLVYNEQFF
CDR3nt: TGCGCCAGCAGCCAAGGACCGGGACTAGTATACAATGAGCAGTTCTTC

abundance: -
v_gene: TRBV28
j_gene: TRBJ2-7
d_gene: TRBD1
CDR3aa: CASSPTPGQGYEQYF
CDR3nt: TGTGCCAGCAGTCCTACTCCGGGACAGGGCTACGAGCAGTACTTC

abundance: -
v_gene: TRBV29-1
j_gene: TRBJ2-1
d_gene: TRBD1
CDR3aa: CSAWTGVSDNEQFF
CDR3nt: TGCAGCGCTTGGACAGGGGTTTCGGACAATGAGCAGTTCTTC

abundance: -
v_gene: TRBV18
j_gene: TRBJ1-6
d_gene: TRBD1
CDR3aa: CASSPVTGGNSPLHF
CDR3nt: TGTGCCAGCTCACCGGTGACAGGGGGGAATTCACCCCTCCACTTT

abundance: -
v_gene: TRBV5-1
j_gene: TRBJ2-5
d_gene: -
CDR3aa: CASSLGRGAQETQYF
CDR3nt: TGCGCCAGCAGCTTGGGACGGGGGGCCCAAGAGACCCAGTACTTC

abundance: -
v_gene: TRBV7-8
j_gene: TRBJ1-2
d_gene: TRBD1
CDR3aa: CASSLQTGIYGYTF
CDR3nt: TGTGCCAGCAGCCTTCAGACAGGGATCTATGGCTACACCTTC

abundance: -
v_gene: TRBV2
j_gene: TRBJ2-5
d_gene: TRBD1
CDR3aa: CASSVQGRWQYF
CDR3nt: TGTGCCAGCAGCGTACAGGGGCGATGGCAGTACTTC

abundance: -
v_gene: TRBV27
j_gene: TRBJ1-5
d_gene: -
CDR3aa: CASGGSVGQPQHF
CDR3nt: TGTGCCAGCGGGGGGAGCGTTGGTCAGCCCCAGCATTTT

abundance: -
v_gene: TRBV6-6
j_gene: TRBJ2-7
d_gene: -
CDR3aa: CASSYVQGLGYEQYF
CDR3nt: TGTGCCAGCAGTTACGTCCAGGGGTTGGGTTACGAGCAGTACTTC

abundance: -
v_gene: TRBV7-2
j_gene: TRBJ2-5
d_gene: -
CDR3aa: CASSPGQHETQYF
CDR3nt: TGTGCCAGCAGCCCCGGACAGCACGAGACCCAGTACTTC

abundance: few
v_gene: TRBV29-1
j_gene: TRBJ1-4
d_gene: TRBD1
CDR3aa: CSAGTGIREKLFF
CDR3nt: TGCAGCGCCGGGACAGGGATTAGAGAAAAACTGTTTTTT

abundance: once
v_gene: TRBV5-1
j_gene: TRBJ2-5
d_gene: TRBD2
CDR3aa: CASSRERGTGETQYF
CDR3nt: TGCGCCAGCAGCCGGGAGCGGGGTACGGGGGAGACCCAGTACTTC

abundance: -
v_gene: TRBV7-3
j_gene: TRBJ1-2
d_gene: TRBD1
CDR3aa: CASSPDRGDYGYTF
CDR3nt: TGTGCCAGCAGCCCCGACAGGGGTGACTATGGCTACACCTTC

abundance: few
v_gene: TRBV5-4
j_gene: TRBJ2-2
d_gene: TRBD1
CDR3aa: CASSGTGPAANTGELFF
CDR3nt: TGTGCCAGCAGCGGGACAGGACCCGCCGCGAACACCGGGGAGCTGTTTTTT

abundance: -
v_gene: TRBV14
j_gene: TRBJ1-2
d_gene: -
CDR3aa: CASSQDWKGGYGYTF
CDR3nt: TGTGCCAGCAGCCAAGATTGGAAGGGCGGGTATGGCTACACCTTC

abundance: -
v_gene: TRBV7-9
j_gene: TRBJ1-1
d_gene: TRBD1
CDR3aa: CASSPRDRGLGPEAFF
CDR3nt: TGTGCCAGCAGCCCCCGGGACAGGGGGTTGGGGCCTGAAGCTTTCTTT

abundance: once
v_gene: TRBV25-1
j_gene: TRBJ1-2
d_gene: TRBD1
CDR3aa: CASSIGGQQGAGGGYTF
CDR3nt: TGTGCCAGCAGTATAGGGGGCCAACAGGGGGCCGGAGGTGGCTACACCTTC

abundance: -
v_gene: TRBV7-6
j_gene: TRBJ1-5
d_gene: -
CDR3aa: CASSSGRGDQPQHF
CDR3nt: TGTGCCAGCAGCTCGGGCAGGGGTGATCAGCCCCAGCATTTT

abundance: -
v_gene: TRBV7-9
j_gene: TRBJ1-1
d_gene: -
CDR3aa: CASSLGRQRAFF
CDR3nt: TGTGCCAGCAGCTTAGGGCGGCAGAGAGCTTTCTTT

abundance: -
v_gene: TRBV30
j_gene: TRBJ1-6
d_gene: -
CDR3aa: CAWSGSYNSPLHF
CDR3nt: TGTGCCTGGAGCGGCTCCTATAATTCACCCCTCCACTTT

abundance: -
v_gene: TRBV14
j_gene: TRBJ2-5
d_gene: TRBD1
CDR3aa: CASSQIRGLEAQYF
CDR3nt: TGTGCCAGCAGCCAGATCAGGGGGCTGGAGGCCCAGTACTTC

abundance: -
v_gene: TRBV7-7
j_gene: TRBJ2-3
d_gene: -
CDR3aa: CASSPAGGLTDTQYF
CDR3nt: TGTGCTAGCAGTCCTGCCGGGGGGCTCACAGATACGCAGTATTTT

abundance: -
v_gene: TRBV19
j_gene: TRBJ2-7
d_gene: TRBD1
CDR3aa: CASSQGTAKAYEQYF
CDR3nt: TGTGCCAGTAGCCAAGGGACAGCCAAAGCCTACGAGCAGTACTTC

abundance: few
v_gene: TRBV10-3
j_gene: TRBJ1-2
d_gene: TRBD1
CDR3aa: CAISLRPWTGDGYTF
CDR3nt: TGTGCCATCAGTCTGCGGCCGTGGACAGGGGATGGCTACACCTTC

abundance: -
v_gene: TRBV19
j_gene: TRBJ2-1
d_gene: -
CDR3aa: CASSPQALQARYEQFF
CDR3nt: TGTGCCAGTAGTCCTCAGGCGCTCCAGGCTCGTTATGAGCAGTTCTTC

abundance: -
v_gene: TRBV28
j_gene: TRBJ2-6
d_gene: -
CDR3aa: CASRGSSGANVLTF
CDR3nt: TGTGCCAGTCGGGGGTCCTCTGGGGCCAACGTCCTGACTTTC

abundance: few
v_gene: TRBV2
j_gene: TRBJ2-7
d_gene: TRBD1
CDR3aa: CASKRTPGTGDTYEQYF
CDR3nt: TGTGCCAGCAAGAGAACCCCCGGGACAGGTGACACCTACGAGCAGTACTTC

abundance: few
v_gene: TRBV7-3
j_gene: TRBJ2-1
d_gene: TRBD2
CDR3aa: CASSPGLAKYNEQFF
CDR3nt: TGTGCCAGCAGCCCCGGACTAGCGAAATACAATGAGCAGTTCTTC

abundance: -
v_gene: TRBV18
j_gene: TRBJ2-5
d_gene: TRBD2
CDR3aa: CASSPFGLAGGETQYF
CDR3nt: TGTGCCAGCTCACCGTTCGGACTAGCGGGCGGCGAGACCCAGTACTTC

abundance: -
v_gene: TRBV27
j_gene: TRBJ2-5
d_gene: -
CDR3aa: CASSSRTQETQYF
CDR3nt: TGTGCCAGCAGCTCGCGGACTCAAGAGACCCAGTACTTC

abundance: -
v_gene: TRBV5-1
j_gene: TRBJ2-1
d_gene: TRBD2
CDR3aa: CASSFQREANEQFF
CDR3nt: TGCGCCAGCAGCTTCCAGCGGGAGGCTAATGAGCAGTTCTTC

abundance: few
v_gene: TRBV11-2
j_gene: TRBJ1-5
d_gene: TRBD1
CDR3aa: CASSPGQGLYSNQPQHF
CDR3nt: TGTGCCAGCAGCCCTGGACAGGGCCTGTATAGCAATCAGCCCCAGCATTTT

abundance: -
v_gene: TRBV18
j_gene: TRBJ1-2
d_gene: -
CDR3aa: CASSTSSGVMGGYTF
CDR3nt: TGTGCCAGCTCAACAAGCTCGGGGGTTATGGGCGGCTACACCTTC

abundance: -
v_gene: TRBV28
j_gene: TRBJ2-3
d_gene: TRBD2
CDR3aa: CASRVAGSSDTQYF
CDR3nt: TGTGCCAGCAGGGTAGCGGGGTCCTCAGATACGCAGTATTTT

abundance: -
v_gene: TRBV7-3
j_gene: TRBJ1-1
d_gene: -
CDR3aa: CASSLSVNTEAFF
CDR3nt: TGTGCCAGCAGCTTATCGGTGAACACTGAAGCTTTCTTT